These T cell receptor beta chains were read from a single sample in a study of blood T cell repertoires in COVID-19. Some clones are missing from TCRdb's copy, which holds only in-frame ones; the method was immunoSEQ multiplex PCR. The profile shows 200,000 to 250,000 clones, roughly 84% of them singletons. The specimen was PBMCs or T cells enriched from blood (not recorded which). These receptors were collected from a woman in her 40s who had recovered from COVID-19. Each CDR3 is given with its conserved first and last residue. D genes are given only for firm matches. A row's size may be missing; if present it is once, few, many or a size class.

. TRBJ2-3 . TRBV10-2 CASRSETDTQYF TGCGCCAGCAGGAGCGAGACAGATACGCAGTATTTT
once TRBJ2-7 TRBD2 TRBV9 CASSPSRGGDLGEQYF TGTGCCAGCAGCCCCTCCCGGGGGGGTGATTTAGGTGAGCAGTACTTC
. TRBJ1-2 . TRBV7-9 CASSFTGNYGYTF TGTGCCAGCAGCTTTACAGGGAACTATGGCTACACCTTC
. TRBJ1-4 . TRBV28 CASSNQGSNEKLFF TGTGCCAGCAGTAATCAGGGCTCTAATGAAAAACTGTTTTTT
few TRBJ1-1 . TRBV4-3 CASSQGLGRVSSRTEAFF TGCGCCAGCAGCCAAGGACTTGGCAGGGTATCCAGCAGGACTGAAGCTTTCTTT
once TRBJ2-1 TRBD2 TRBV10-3 CAIRSGGGTNEQFF TGTGCCATCAGGAGCGGGGGAGGAACCAATGAGCAGTTCTTC
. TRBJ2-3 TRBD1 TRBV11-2 CASSLGTGVSTDTQYF TGTGCCAGCAGCTTAGGGACAGGAGTTAGCACAGATACGCAGTATTTT
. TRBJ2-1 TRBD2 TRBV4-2 CASSQDPPTSGSGNEQFF TGTGCCAGCAGCCAAGATCCCCCGACTAGCGGGAGTGGTAATGAGCAGTTCTTC
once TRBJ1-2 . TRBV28 CASSLGGSTVYGYTF TGTGCCAGCAGTTTGGGGGGGTCGACTGTCTATGGCTACACCTTC
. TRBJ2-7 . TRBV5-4 CASSPDLTQRDREQYF TGTGCCAGCAGCCCAGATTTGACCCAACGGGATCGGGAGCAGTACTTC
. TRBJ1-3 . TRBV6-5 CASSRDTANTIYF TGTGCCAGCAGTCGAGACACGGCAAACACCATATATTTT
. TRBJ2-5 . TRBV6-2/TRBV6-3 CASSFGGLRQETQYF TGTGCCAGCAGTTTCGGCGGACTCCGACAAGAGACCCAGTACTTC
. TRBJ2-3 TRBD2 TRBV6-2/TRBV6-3 CASSYSGVSTDTQYF TGTGCCAGCAGTTACAGCGGGGTTAGCACAGATACGCAGTATTTT
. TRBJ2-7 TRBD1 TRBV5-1 CASSHGQGHEQYF TGCGCCAGCAGCCACGGACAGGGCCACGAGCAGTACTTC
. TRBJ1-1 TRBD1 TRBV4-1 CASSPPLRGQDISNTEAFF TGCGCCAGCAGCCCACCCCTTCGGGGACAGGACATATCGAACACTGAAGCTTTCTTT
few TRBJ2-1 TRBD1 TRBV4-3 CASSQSTGGLGDEQFF TGCGCCAGCAGCCAATCAACAGGGGGATTAGGGGATGAGCAGTTCTTC
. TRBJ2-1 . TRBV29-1 CSVGVGIPAYNEQFF TGCAGCGTAGGGGTGGGGATTCCTGCCTACAATGAGCAGTTCTTC
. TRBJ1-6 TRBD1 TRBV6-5 CASWTGSNSPLHF TGTGCCAGCTGGACAGGTTCTAATTCACCCCTCCACTTT
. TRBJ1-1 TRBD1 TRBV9 CASSVDRGGFTEAFF TGTGCCAGCAGCGTGGACAGGGGGGGTTTCACTGAAGCTTTCTTT
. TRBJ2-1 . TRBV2 CASRGTFNNEQFF TGTGCCAGCCGCGGGACTTTCAACAATGAGCAGTTCTTC
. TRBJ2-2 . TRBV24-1 CATSDLTGRGGNTGELFF TGTGCCACCAGTGATTTGACCGGACGAGGGGGGAACACCGGGGAGCTGTTTTTT
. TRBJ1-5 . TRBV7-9 CASSPRTGNQPQHF TGTGCCAGCAGCCCTCGGACGGGGAATCAGCCCCAGCATTTT
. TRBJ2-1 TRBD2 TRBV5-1 CASSLFLAANEQFF TGCGCCAGCAGCTTGTTCCTAGCGGCCAATGAGCAGTTCTTC
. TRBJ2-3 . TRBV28 CASSLKRERADTQYF TGTGCCAGCAGTTTGAAACGGGAGAGGGCAGATACGCAGTATTTT
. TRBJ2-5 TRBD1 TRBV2 CASSENRGVQTQYF TGTGCCAGCAGTGAAAACAGGGGGGTGCAGACCCAGTACTTC
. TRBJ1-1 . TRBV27 CASSLSPGMNTEAFF TGTGCCAGCAGTTTATCGCCGGGAATGAACACTGAAGCTTTCTTT
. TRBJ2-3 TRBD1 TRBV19 CASSAQGAADTQYF TGTGCCAGTAGCGCACAGGGGGCCGCAGATACGCAGTATTTT
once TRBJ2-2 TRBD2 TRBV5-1 CASTIIAGNTGELFF TGCGCCAGCACCATCATAGCGGGAAACACCGGGGAGCTGTTTTTT
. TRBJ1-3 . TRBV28 CASSTPVRTPGNTIYF TGTGCCAGCAGTACCCCGGTGAGAACTCCTGGAAACACCATATATTTT
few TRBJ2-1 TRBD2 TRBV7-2 CASSVPLAGGRRYNEQFF TGTGCCAGCAGCGTACCACTAGCGGGAGGCAGGAGGTACAATGAGCAGTTCTTC
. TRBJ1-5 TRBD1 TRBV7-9 CASSLGQGSGPQHF TGTGCCAGCAGCCTTGGACAGGGCTCGGGGCCCCAGCATTTT
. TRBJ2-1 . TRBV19 CASSNSFSSYNEQFF TGTGCCAGTAGTAACTCATTTAGCTCCTACAATGAGCAGTTCTTC
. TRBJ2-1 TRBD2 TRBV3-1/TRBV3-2 CASSQDLASGNEQFF TGTGCCAGCAGCCAAGATCTGGCTAGCGGGAATGAGCAGTTCTTC